This TCR beta chain is from a study of cytomegalovirus exposure and HLA in healthy donors. General study results and limits: Common viral pathogens (according to a later analysis) appeared linked to several of the most significant clusters. Some segments of the V type, notably TRBV6-2 and TRBV6-3, were excluded as indistinguishable. Presence/absence analysis assumed near-uniform sequencing depth across donors.

Both 60 Vbeta primers and 13 Jbeta primers went into the PCR. TCRdb keeps only in-frame clones here, not all; method: immunoSEQ multiplex PCR. The sample lists 180,000 or so clones; approximately 85% were seen once. Note on this clone: Its target is not known. The junction and the germline gene differ at one end; a read error may be behind it.

Germline V CDR1 and CDR2: SSHAT, FNYEAQ (reference sequence). This CDR3 is built from 16 residues. Sequencing was carried out using PBMCs. This TCR was recovered from a man younger than 30 in good health and CMV-seropositive. The chain is built from TRBV7-7 and TRBJ2-3; 11 bases match TRBD2. Here the CDR3 reads CASSFLAGGSTDTQYF. DNA of the CDR3: TGTGCTAGCAGCTTTCTAGCGGGGGGAAGCACAGATACGCAGTATTTT.